These T cell receptor beta chains were read from a single sample in a study of T cells in placental villitis. Only in-frame clones appear in the TCRdb table, and some are missing; sequencing was by immunoSEQ multiplex PCR. The data show under 4,000 clones, nearly 80% seen once. The sequencing input was placental tissue containing maternal and fetal cells. All receptors derive from a human patient with infectious villitis; the placental T cells may come from both mother and fetus. Each CDR3 is given with its conserved first and last residue. Each record gives: D gene, J gene, clone size, V gene, CDR3 length, CDR3 protein, CDR3 DNA. A D gene is named only where the DNA matches it firmly. Rows may omit the clone size; those that give it use once, few, many or a size class.

D gene: NA; J gene: TRBJ1-3; clone size: NA; V gene: TRBV11-2; CDR3 length: 16; CDR3 protein: CASSLDLLSSGNTIYF; CDR3 DNA: TGTGCCAGCAGCTTAGATTTACTTAGCTCTGGAAACACCATATATTTT
D gene: NA; J gene: TRBJ2-3; clone size: NA; V gene: TRBV11-2; CDR3 length: 15; CDR3 protein: CASSSPRAETDTQYF; CDR3 DNA: TGTGCCAGCAGCTCTCCGAGAGCGGAGACGGATACGCAGTATTTT
D gene: NA; J gene: TRBJ2-1; clone size: NA; V gene: TRBV21-1; CDR3 length: 16; CDR3 protein: CARTRLADLIYNEQFF; CDR3 DNA: TGTGCCAGAACTAGACTAGCGGACCTTATTTACAATGAGCAGTTCTTC
D gene: NA; J gene: TRBJ1-1; clone size: NA; V gene: TRBV30; CDR3 length: 11; CDR3 protein: CAWNVAAEAFF; CDR3 DNA: TGTGCCTGGAACGTCGCCGCTGAAGCTTTCTTT
D gene: NA; J gene: TRBJ2-2; clone size: NA; V gene: TRBV12-3/TRBV12-4; CDR3 length: 12; CDR3 protein: CGGELNTGELFF; CDR3 DNA: TGTGGCGGGGAATTGAACACCGGGGAACTGTTTTTT
D gene: NA; J gene: TRBJ1-6; clone size: once; V gene: TRBV2; CDR3 length: 14; CDR3 protein: CASKDGIGNSPLHF; CDR3 DNA: TGTGCCAGCAAGGACGGGATCGGTAATTCACCCCTCCACTTT
D gene: TRBD1; J gene: TRBJ1-1; clone size: NA; V gene: TRBV11-3; CDR3 length: 13; CDR3 protein: CASSRTGLAEAFF; CDR3 DNA: TGTGCCAGCAGCCGGACAGGGTTGGCTGAAGCTTTCTTT
D gene: NA; J gene: TRBJ1-2; clone size: NA; V gene: TRBV6-5; CDR3 length: 13; CDR3 protein: CASSYAANYGYTF; CDR3 DNA: TGTGCCAGCAGTTACGCGGCTAACTATGGCTACACCTTC
D gene: TRBD2; J gene: TRBJ2-1; clone size: NA; V gene: TRBV7-2; CDR3 length: 15; CDR3 protein: CASTRGGTNYNEQFF; CDR3 DNA: TGTGCCAGCACCCGCGGGGGTACCAACTACAATGAGCAGTTCTTC
D gene: TRBD2; J gene: TRBJ2-3; clone size: NA; V gene: TRBV19; CDR3 length: 16; CDR3 protein: CASTSGGALGTDTQYF; CDR3 DNA: TGTGCCAGCACTAGCGGGGGGGCCTTGGGCACAGATACGCAGTATTTT
D gene: NA; J gene: TRBJ2-1; clone size: NA; V gene: TRBV4-1; CDR3 length: 15; CDR3 protein: CASSLTLAGYNEQFF; CDR3 DNA: TGCGCCAGCAGCCTGACGTTGGCAGGCTACAATGAGCAGTTCTTC
D gene: NA; J gene: TRBJ2-3; clone size: NA; V gene: TRBV19; CDR3 length: 15; CDR3 protein: CASERGSLSGDTQYF; CDR3 DNA: TGTGCCAGCGAACGAGGCTCCTTGTCGGGGGATACGCAGTATTTT
D gene: TRBD2; J gene: TRBJ2-1; clone size: NA; V gene: TRBV5-5; CDR3 length: 15; CDR3 protein: CASSLGLAGAEKLFF; CDR3 DNA: TGTGCCAGCAGCTTAGGACTAGCGGGGGCGGAAAAGCTGTTCTTC
D gene: NA; J gene: TRBJ1-2; clone size: NA; V gene: TRBV6-2/TRBV6-3; CDR3 length: 14; CDR3 protein: CASSYHRPLYGYTF; CDR3 DNA: TGTGCCAGCAGTTACCACAGGCCACTCTATGGCTACACCTTC
D gene: TRBD2; J gene: TRBJ2-1; clone size: NA; V gene: TRBV10-2; CDR3 length: 14; CDR3 protein: CASSSGVTYNEQFF; CDR3 DNA: TGCGCCAGTTCTAGCGGGGTTACCTACAATGAGCAGTTCTTC
D gene: NA; J gene: TRBJ1-1; clone size: NA; V gene: TRBV7-2; CDR3 length: 14; CDR3 protein: CASTRNHAGTEAFF; CDR3 DNA: TGTGCCAGCACCCGCAACCACGCCGGCACTGAAGCTTTCTTT